This T cell receptor beta chain came from a study of beta chain features in type 1 diabetes. About the study: All of the samples together had approximately 99 million sorted cells examined.

CD45RO/CCR7/CD25/CD127/CD95/CD27 sorting isolated CD4+ naive, central memory, regulatory and stem cell-like memory cells. Each sorted population was over 98% pure. The germline CDR1 and CDR2 sequences are KGHSH and LQKENI. Trimming removed 5 bases at V and 0 bases at J, with 8 bases between. The CDR3 runs to 14 residues. The whole isolated RNA underwent reverse transcription, so sequencing captured expressed TCRB transcripts. The average output of naive, central memory and regulatory T cell samples was approximately 3.8 million reads. This table comes from immunoSEQ multiplex PCR, and its TCRdb copy is limited to in-frame clones, with some not included. The data contain 240,000 or so clones, about 25% of them singletons.

The chain links TRBV18 to TRBJ2-1, with D perhaps matching TRBD2 (6 bases). This sequence originates from a man younger than 45 in good health. The sequenced sample consisted of central memory CD4+ T cells from blood. In nucleotides, the CDR3 is TGTGCCAGCTCATTGGACTACTCCTACAATGAGCAGTTCTTC. It specifies CASSLDYSYNEQFF. Together with reference TRBV18 and TRBJ2-1, the CDR3 gives the full variable domain: NAGVMQNPRHLVRRRGQEARLRCSPMKGHSHVYWYRQLPEEGLKFMVYLQKENIIDESGMPKERFSAEFPKEGPSILRIQQVVRGDSAAYFCASSLDYSYNEQFFGPGTRLTVL.